The 16 T cell receptor beta chains reported below all come from one sample, sequenced in a study of CD8 T cells in ankylosing spondylitis. Study conclusions and caveats: Several highly homologous variants formed a TCR beta motif that appeared characteristic of ankylosing spondylitis blood.

These receptors lack a known antigen. TCRdb independently ran MiXCR on the 5' RACE reads; one entry per CDR3 protein. The sample includes around 490,000 distinct CDR3 sequences, over 4% of them seen just once. What was sequenced was blood, either unsorted or a sorted T cell fraction (not recorded which). These receptors were collected from a male donor with ankylosing spondylitis.

The sample holds a few counts of this clonotype. The rearrangement links TRBV4-2 to TRBJ1-5; D is unresolved. The V end was cut by 4 bases, the J end by 3 bases, with 13 bases between. CDR1 and CDR2 from the germline V gene are LGHNA and YNFKEQ. The CDR3 totals 15 residues. CDR3 nucleotides: TGTGCCAGCAGCCTGAGGGAGGGCATCAATCAGCCCCAGCATTTT. This translates into CASSLREGINQPQHF.

This clonotype was picked up many times. The chain is built from TRBV28 and TRBJ2-3; 12 nucleotides agree with TRBD2. J was trimmed by 12 bases and V by 1 base; bases with no gene match: 17. This CDR3 is built from 18 residues. Germline V gives CDR1 MDHEN, CDR2 SYDVKM. The CDR3 nucleotides are TGTGCCAGCAGTTTATTCGACTGGCGACGACTAGCGGGAGACCCACAGTATTTT. Translated, it gives CASSLFDWRRLAGDPQYF.

This clonotype was detected only a few times. The V call is TRBV7-9, the J call TRBJ2-2; D remains unclear. V was pared by 5 bases and J by 2 bases, with 6 bases between. Germline V CDR1 and CDR2: SEHNR, FQNEAQ (reference sequence). There are 13 residues in the CDR3. For the CDR3, the DNA is TGTGCCAGCAGCCACCTTAACACCGGGGAGCTGTTTTTT. This codes for CASSHLNTGELFF.

This clonotype appeared a few times. The chain combines TRBV4-2 with TRBJ2-2; D not resolved. The V end was cut by 2 bases, the J end by 5 bases, with 6 bases between. The CDR3 consists of 13 residues. Germline CDR1 is LGHNA and CDR2 is YNFKEQ. DNA for the CDR3: TGTGCCAGCAGCCAACTCCCGACCGGGGAGCTGTTTTTT. This translates into CASSQLPTGELFF.

This clonotype was recorded at least ten times. V usage is TRBV15 and J usage is TRBJ2-7, with TRBD1 matching 8 bases. Germline trimming cut 4 bases from V and 1 base from J; bases unmatched to any gene: 15. The CDR3 extends over 18 amino acids. Per germline, CDR1 LNHNV and CDR2 YYDKDF (reference sequence). CDR3 nucleotides: TGTGCCACCAGCACCTACCCTCGCAGGGGGCCTTTTTCCTACGAGCAGTACTTC. This codes for CATSTYPRRGPFSYEQYF.

The sample holds many counts of this clonotype. This chain links TRBV6-5 with TRBJ2-3, with unresolved D. The CDR3 extends over 15 amino acids. V dropped 0 bases and J dropped 0 bases, with 7 bases sitting between them. Germline CDR1 is MNHEY and CDR2 is SVGAGI. CDR3 coding DNA: TGTGCCAGCAGTTACTCTTTCACTAGCACAGATACGCAGTATTTT. Protein: CASSYSFTSTDTQYF.

This clonotype was seen a few times. This chain links TRBV5-1 with TRBJ2-2; TRBD1 or TRBD2 may be the D gene (5 bases each). From germline, CDR1 is SGHRS and CDR2 YFSETQ. The CDR3 consists of 16 residues. The V and J ends lost 2 bases and 6 bases respectively, with 17 bases between them. The CDR3, as DNA: TGCGCCAGCAGCTTAAACGGGCAGGGAGCTCCCGGGGAGCTGTTTTTT. Protein product: CASSLNGQGAPGELFF. The entire variable domain, with the rest obtained from reference TRBV5-1 and TRBJ2-2, is as follows: KAGVTQTPRYLIKTRGQQVTLSCSPISGHRSVSWYQQTPGQGLQFLFEYFSETQRNKGNFPGRFSGRQFSNSRSEMNVSTLELGDSALYLCASSLNGQGAPGELFFGEGSRLTVL.

This clonotype was seen repeatedly, ten times or more. The gene calls are TRBV7-2 and TRBJ1-1; 7 bases fit TRBD1. CDR3 length equals 15 residues. After removal of 4 bases from V and 4 bases from J, the junction contained 9 bases not matched to a gene. Germline V CDR1 and CDR2: SGHTA, FQGNSA. The CDR3 coding sequence is TGTGCCAGCAGCTCCAGACAGGGTGGGGCCACTGAAGCTTTCTTT. Protein product: CASSSRQGGATEAFF.

This clonotype was seen many times. The chain combines TRBV12-3 or TRBV12-4 with TRBJ2-1; D is uncertain. V lost 1 base, J lost 2 bases, and 18 bases lay in between. The CDR3 sequence is 18 residues long. The DNA of the CDR3 is TGTGCCAGCAGTTTAGAGATAGATTGGGGTGAAACCTACAATGAGCAGTTCTTC. This sequence encodes CASSLEIDWGETYNEQFF.

This clonotype has at least ten counts. V gene TRBV5-1 combines with J gene TRBJ1-3; D unclear. The V gene's germline CDR1 is SGHRS and CDR2 YFSETQ. V shed 0 bases and J shed 4 bases, with 8 bases lying between them. This CDR3 region has 14 residues. CDR3 in amino acids: CASSLGGVGNTIYF. The CDR3 nucleotides read TGCGCCAGCAGCTTGGGGGGAGTAGGAAACACCATATATTTT.

This clonotype was counted many times. The CDR3 DNA reads TGCAGCTCCGCCGGACTAGCCCGAGGGGATACGCAGTATTTT. It encodes CSSAGLARGDTQYF. The chain recombines TRBV29-1 with TRBJ2-3, with 8 bases matching TRBD2. With 8 bases clipped from V and 6 bases from J, the junction kept 13 bases outside the gene matches. Germline V gene lookup returns CDR1 SQVTM and CDR2 ANQGSEA. This CDR3 has 14 residues.

This clonotype was seen repeatedly, ten times or more. This rearrangement joins TRBV6-1 to TRBJ2-1; 9 bases fit TRBD2. With 8 bases clipped from V and 4 bases from J, the junction kept 9 bases outside the gene matches. Per the germline V gene, CDR1 is MNHNS and CDR2 is SASEGT. The CDR3 has 15 amino acids. The DNA of the CDR3 is TGTGCCAGCGCGCGGGAGGGCACCCTTTACAATGAGCAGTTCTTC. Protein sequence: CASAREGTLYNEQFF.

This clonotype was seen a few times. The J gene is TRBJ1-1, the V gene TRBV29-1; maybe TRBD1 (5 bases). CDR3 length equals 13 residues. CDR1 and CDR2 (germline): SQVTM, ANQGSEA. Trimming shortened V by 7 bases and J by 2 bases, and 14 bases separated the two germline ends. CDR3 in amino acids: CSGIPQGNTEAFF. The CDR3 DNA reads as TGCAGCGGAATACCGCAGGGAAACACTGAAGCTTTCTTT.

This clonotype was seen at least ten times. The chain uses TRBV6-5 and TRBJ2-5; D might be TRBD2 (6 bases). Trimming took 0 bases from V and 7 from J, leaving 9 bases between them. Per germline, CDR1 MNHEY and CDR2 SVGAGI. The CDR3 totals 13 residues. The CDR3 sequence is CASSYSGEVTQYF. CDR3 in DNA: TGTGCCAGCAGTTACTCTGGGGAGGTGACCCAGTACTTC.

At least ten counts were recorded for this clonotype. V is TRBV11-2 and J is TRBJ2-7; possibly TRBD1 or TRBD2 for D (5 bases each). The CDR3 runs 13 residues. CDR1 is SGHAT, CDR2 FQNNGV, per germline. Trimming shortened V by 5 bases and J by 2 bases, and 10 bases separated the two germline ends. The CDR3 coding sequence is TGTGCCAGCAGCGGGGGACCCACCTACGAGCAGTACTTC. Translating it yields CASSGGPTYEQYF.

This clonotype was seen many times. The chain joins TRBV5-1 to TRBJ2-2; 11 bases align to TRBD1. The J segment lost 6 bases and the V segment lost 3 bases, leaving 4 bases of the junction unmatched. The CDR3 extends over 15 amino acids. Germline V gene data show CDR1 as SGHRS and CDR2 as YFSETQ. The CDR3 is CASSSGQGGPGELFF. The CDR3 nucleotides are TGCGCCAGCAGCTCGGGACAGGGGGGCCCCGGGGAGCTGTTTTTT.